This TCR beta chain is drawn from a study of TIL therapy for anti-PD-1-resistant metastatic lung cancer. The time point is: pre-treatment sample, taken before nivolumab and TIL therapy. Pleural nodules or supraclavicular lymph nodes made up most of the excised metastases sampled. Sequencing used immunoSEQ v3. Sequencing depth was around 2 million read pairs for survey level, roughly 4.5-6.5 million for deep. The method was immunoSEQ multiplex PCR; TCRdb's version includes in-frame clones alone and lacks a portion of them. The repertoire holds some 14,000 clones, with around 66% as singletons. The starting material was tumor tissue, obtained at baseline. The source is a woman between 30 and 79 years old with non-small cell lung cancer.

In DNA, the CDR3 is TGTGCCAGCAGCCAGGACGCCTGGACAGGGGCCTACGAGCAGTACTTC. Its translation: CASSQDAWTGAYEQYF. The V gene is TRBV14, the J gene TRBJ2-5, with TRBD1 matching 9 bases. The closer fit of TRBJ2-7 to the DNA end suggests the J call may be wrong. This CDR3 spans 16 amino acids. From germline, CDR1 is SGHDN and CDR2 FVKESK.